Listed here are 27 T cell receptor beta chains from one sample, sequenced in a study of prognosis after radiotherapy for stage I lung cancer. Amplification of TCR beta CDR3 from genomic DNA used two-round multiplex PCR. Gene-specific primers for each TRBV and TRBJ gene drove first-round PCR. TCRdb itself ran the multiplex PCR reads through MiXCR, one entry per CDR3 protein. This sample has just over 30,000 distinct CDR3 sequences, with less than 35% found just once. The input for sequencing was PBMCs, taken before or after stereotactic body radiation therapy (not recorded which). The receptors originated from a donor of 50 years or more with non-small cell lung cancer.

Turning to this clonotype: The junction and the germline gene differ at one end; a read error may be behind it. This chain connects TRBV6-1 to TRBJ2-7, with D possibly called TRBD1 or TRBD2 (5 bases each). The CDR3 has 13 amino acids. Germline V gene lookup returns CDR1 MNHNS and CDR2 SASEGT. CDR3 sequence reads: CTSIDVGDYEQYF. For the CDR3, the DNA is TGTACCAGCATCGACGTGGGGGACTACGAGCAGTACTTC.

This clonotype was seen a handful of times. The genes are TRBV5-4 and TRBJ2-5; 7 bases fit TRBD1. Germline-derived CDR1 and CDR2 are SGHNT and YYREEE (reference sequence). CDR3 length: 13 amino acids. Trimming removed 10 bases from V and 5 bases from J; junction bases left unmatched: 11. The CDR3 loop is CAGTTGAEETQYF. CDR3 nucleotide sequence: TGTGCCGGAACAACAGGGGCGGAGGAGACCCAGTACTTC.

Concerning this clonotype itself: A much larger clone sits a single nucleotide away, making a read error possible. The J gene is TRBJ2-2, the V gene TRBV29-1; the match to TRBD2 covers 9 bases. The CDR3 length is 14 residues. Germline CDR1 SQVTM, CDR2 ANQGSEA. The DNA of the CDR3 is TGCAGCGTTGGGGCGGGAGGGCCTACCGGGCAGCTGTTTTTT. It specifies CSVGAGGPTGQLFF.

This clonotype was recorded at least ten times. CDR3 residues: CASSSVGQGDTGELFF. CDR3 DNA: TGTGCCAGCAGCTCGGTGGGACAGGGGGATACCGGGGAGCTGTTTTTT. V and J are TRBV5-6 and TRBJ2-2; 11 bases line up with TRBD1. Germline CDR1 reads SGHDT; CDR2 reads YYEEEE. Trimming took 3 bases from V and 5 from J; bases not matched to a gene: 6. This CDR3 is built from 16 residues.

This clonotype has just a few counts. A much larger clonotype is one base distant, so this may be a read error. The CDR3 reads CSVSGGVIGYTF. In nucleotides, the CDR3 is TGCAGCGTTTCGGGTGGGGTAATTGGCTACACCTTC. The chain combines TRBV29-1 with TRBJ1-2; no clear D gene. V was shortened by 5 bases and J by 7 bases, with 14 bases between the two germline ends. This CDR3 has 12 residues. Looked up from germline, CDR1 is SQVTM and CDR2 is ANQGSEA.

This clonotype was counted ten times or more. This chain uses TRBV3-1 with TRBJ2-1; maybe TRBD2 (7 bases). Germline assignment: CDR1 LGHDT and CDR2 YNNKEL (reference sequence). The V end lost 3 bases, the J end lost 12 bases, and 15 bases lay between the germline ends. The CDR3 is made up of 13 amino acids. CDR3 DNA sequence: TGTGCCAGCAGCCATCTAGGGGGAGGGGGGCAGTTCTTC. Protein sequence: CASSHLGGGGQFF.

In this sample, this clonotype turned up once. The gene calls are TRBV19 and TRBJ2-1; D may correspond to TRBD1 or TRBD2 (6 bases each). V dropped 3 bases and J dropped 10 bases, with 13 bases sitting between them. Per germline, CDR1 LNHDA and CDR2 SQIVND (reference sequence). The CDR3 spans 13 residues. CDR3 in amino acids: CASSITRGGEQFF. The CDR3 bases are TGTGCCAGTAGTATTACCCGAGGGGGGGAGCAGTTCTTC.

The sample holds one count of this clonotype. This may be a read error, as it is one base from a much larger clone. Lacking the conserved final phenylalanine or tryptophan, this CDR3 likely reflects a read error. The chain employs TRBV20-1 and TRBJ1-4, with 9 nucleotides matching TRBD1. This CDR3 has 14 amino acids. Germline-derived CDR1 and CDR2 are DFQATT and SNEGSKA (reference sequence). V was pared by 3 bases and J by 7 bases, with 6 bases of the junction left unmatched. The CDR3 loop reads CSARKTGGVEKLFL. The CDR3 nucleotides read TGCAGTGCTAGGAAGACAGGGGGAGTTGAAAAACTGTTTCTT.

The table lists this clonotype with many counts. The rearrangement links TRBV11-2 to TRBJ2-7; D call uncertain. The germline V gene encodes CDR1 SGHAT and CDR2 FQNNGV. Trimming pared 1 base from V and 2 bases from J, leaving 9 bases between. This CDR3 is built from 14 residues. As DNA, the CDR3 is TGTGCCAGCAGCTTAGCGTTGACCACCTACGAGCAGTACTTC. Protein sequence: CASSLALTTYEQYF.

This clonotype was recorded at least ten times. The chain employs TRBV11-3 and TRBJ2-1; D is unresolved. The CDR3 sequence is 13 residues long. The germline CDR1 and CDR2 sequences are SGHNT and YENEEA. V was trimmed by 8 bases and J by 4 bases, leaving 12 bases between them. CDR3 in amino acids: CASGCRVYNEQFF. CDR3 bases: TGTGCCAGCGGGTGTAGGGTATACAATGAGCAGTTCTTC.

About this clonotype: A far larger clone is just one base off, so this is likely a read error. The rearrangement uses TRBV7-6 and TRBJ2-7; D uncertain. Germline V gene sequence: CDR1 SGHVS, CDR2 FNYEAQ. The CDR3 has 14 residues. Trimming shortened V by 1 base and J by 7 bases, and 14 bases separated the two germline ends. The CDR3 here is CASSLVFGYNEQYF. The CDR3 region has the DNA TGTGCCAGCAGCTTAGTATTCGGGTACAATGAGCAGTACTTC.

The chain has TRBV20-1 and TRBJ2-7; 11 nucleotides agree with TRBD2. Per germline, CDR1 DFQATT and CDR2 SNEGSKA (reference sequence). J was trimmed by 2 bases and V by 1 base; bases with no gene match: 7. The CDR3 extends over 16 amino acids. CDR3 residues: CSARAVGTSGTYEQYF. The CDR3 region has the DNA TGCAGTGCTAGAGCTGTCGGGACTAGCGGTACCTACGAGCAGTACTTC.

This clonotype was picked up many times. This sequence joins TRBV7-8 and TRBJ2-1; the D call may be TRBD1 or TRBD2 (5 bases each). In germline, CDR1 is SGHVS, CDR2 FQNEAQ. This CDR3 is built from 16 residues. The V and J ends lost 5 bases and 3 bases respectively, with 17 bases between them. The CDR3 nucleotides are TGTGCCAGCAGCCGCACGGCCGGGGACGGCTACAATGAGCAGTTCTTC. Residues: CASSRTAGDGYNEQFF.

This clonotype was seen at least ten times. This may come from a read error, since a much larger clone is one base off. The CDR3 nucleotides read TGTGCCAGTAGTCGTCCCCCAGGCAATCAGTCCCAGCATTTT. Its translation is CASSRPPGNQSQHF. The chain links TRBV19 to TRBJ1-5; no clear D gene. CDR3 length equals 14 residues. Per germline, CDR1 LNHDA and CDR2 SQIVND (reference sequence).

This clonotype was observed a few times. Relative to the germline gene, one junction end is altered; a read error may explain this. The chain links TRBV3-1 to TRBJ2-5; D not certain. The CDR3 length is 13 residues. Germline assignment: CDR1 LGHDT and CDR2 YNNKEL (reference sequence). The DNA for the CDR3 is TGTGCCAGCAGCCAAGGACTTCAAGGGACCCAGTACTTC. It specifies CASSQGLQGTQYF.

This clonotype has ten or more counts. With a much larger clone just one base away, this may be a read error. No conserved phenylalanine or tryptophan ends this CDR3, so it is likely a read error. This CDR3 reads CASSLSTTDTQYL. In DNA form, the CDR3 reads TGTGCCAGCAGTTTATCGACCACAGATACGCAGTATCTT. The chain uses TRBV27 and TRBJ2-3; the D is unclear. The length of the CDR3 is 13 residues. Trimming removed 0 bases from V and 2 bases from J, with 3 bases in between. CDR1 is MNHEY and CDR2 is SMNVEV in the germline V gene (reference sequence).

The rearrangement links TRBV27 to TRBJ2-7; 12 bases map to TRBD1. The J segment lost 5 bases and the V segment lost 6 bases, leaving 14 bases of the junction unmatched. The germline V gene has CDR1 MNHEY and CDR2 SMNVEV (reference sequence). CDR3 length equals 17 residues. DNA of the CDR3: TGTGCCAGCAGCGGGCCGGGACAGGGGGCCCAGACCCACGAGCAGTACTTC. This codes for CASSGPGQGAQTHEQYF.

This clonotype was observed at least ten times. The chain recombines TRBV20-1 with TRBJ2-7, with 8 bases matching TRBD2. V dropped 5 bases and J dropped 5; count of bases not matched to a gene: 11. The CDR3 covers 14 residues. Germline CDR1 reads DFQATT; CDR2 reads SNEGSKA (reference sequence). The CDR3, as DNA: TGCAGTGCTCCCGCGGGCGGGAGGTTGGACGAGCAGTACTTC. Amino acid sequence: CSAPAGGRLDEQYF.

This clonotype was counted at least ten times. The CDR3 DNA reads TGCAGTGCTAGAGATCGGTTGGGGGGAGTAGGCGGCTACACCTTC. Translating gives CSARDRLGGVGGYTF. The V gene is TRBV20-1, the J gene TRBJ1-2; possible D gene TRBD1, 5 bases. The V gene's germline CDR1 is DFQATT and CDR2 SNEGSKA (reference sequence). V dropped 0 bases and J dropped 8 bases, with 19 bases sitting between them. CDR3 length: 15 amino acids.

This clonotype has ten or more counts. V usage is TRBV28 and J usage is TRBJ1-2; D gene unclear. This CDR3 has 11 residues. Per germline, CDR1 MDHEN and CDR2 SYDVKM. V shed 4 bases and J shed 5 bases, with 5 bases lying between them. In DNA form, the CDR3 reads TGTGCCAGCAGTTACTTTTATGGCTACACCTTC. Translating it yields CASSYFYGYTF.

Worth noting for this clonotype: This clone may be a read error of a much larger clone one base away. The chain combines TRBV2 with TRBJ2-1; D is undetermined. The V and J ends lost 4 bases and 4 bases respectively, with 2 bases between them. Germline CDR1 SNHLY, CDR2 FYNNEI. The CDR3 extends over 11 amino acids. As DNA, the CDR3 is TGTGCCAGCAGTGTGTACAATGAGCAGTTCTTC. This sequence encodes CASSVYNEQFF.

This clonotype was found many times. Written as DNA, the CDR3 is TGTGCCTGGAGTGGGGGACAGAATTACGAGCAGTACTTC. It codes for CAWSGGQNYEQYF. The chain recombines TRBV30 with TRBJ2-7; the match to TRBD1 covers 7 bases. CDR3 length equals 13 residues. Per the germline V gene, CDR1 is GTSNPN and CDR2 is SVGIG (reference sequence). V shed 1 base, J shed 4 bases, and the junction held 4 bases outside the gene matches.

This clonotype was seen many times. The V and J genes are TRBV28 and TRBJ1-6; no reliable D call. Germline V gene data show CDR1 as MDHEN and CDR2 as SYDVKM. CDR3 length equals 12 residues. The V gene lost 6 bases and the J gene lost 7 bases, with 7 bases spanning the gap. CDR3 sequence reads: CASRAPNSPLHF. The CDR3 bases are TGTGCCAGCAGGGCCCCCAATTCACCCCTCCACTTT. Full variable domain (missing parts from reference TRBV28 and TRBJ1-6): DVKVTQSSRYLVKRTGEKVFLECVQDMDHENMFWYRQDPGLGLRLIYFSYDVKMKEKGDIPEGYSVSREKKERFSLILESASTNQTSMYLCASRAPNSPLHFGNGTRLTVT.

Regarding this clonotype: With a much larger clone just one base away, this may be a read error. The J gene is TRBJ1-3, the V gene TRBV9, with no clear D. Trimming took off 0 bases at V and 8 bases at J, with 9 bases between the two ends. This CDR3 spans 13 amino acids. Germline assignment: CDR1 SGDLS and CDR2 YYNGEE. The CDR3 spells CASSVVLQDTIYF. Here the CDR3 DNA reads TGTGCCAGCAGCGTAGTCCTCCAGGACACCATATATTTT.

This clonotype was recorded a few times. This likely comes from a read error, as the CDR3 has no conserved phenylalanine or tryptophan at its end. V usage is TRBV6-1 and J usage is TRBJ2-6; D is unresolved. The CDR3 runs to 18 residues. Trimming pared 2 bases from V and 1 base from J, leaving 15 bases between. The germline gives CDR1 MNHNS, CDR2 SASEGT. The CDR3 region is CASSELPGTPSGANVLTS. The DNA for the CDR3 is TGTGCCAGCAGTGAACTTCCGGGCACCCCGTCTGGGGCCAACGTCCTGACTTCC.

This clonotype has only one observation. This clone may be a read error of a much larger clone one base away. The rearrangement joins TRBV24-1 to TRBJ2-3; D assignment may be TRBD1 or TRBD2 (7 bases each). This CDR3 region has 20 residues. Between the trimmed V and J ends, which lost 9 bases and 3 bases, there was a span of 33 bases. Per germline, CDR1 KGHDR and CDR2 SFDVKD. The CDR3 sequence: CATAPGKGAMGRAMTDTQYF. DNA for the CDR3: TGTGCCACCGCTCCGGGAAAGGGGGCCATGGGGAGGGCCATGACAGATACGCAGTATTTT.

This clonotype occurred many times. V gene TRBV28 combines with J gene TRBJ2-7, with 12 bases matching TRBD1. Trimming took 9 bases from V and 5 from J; bases not matched to a gene: 11. The germline gives CDR1 MDHEN, CDR2 SYDVKM. The CDR3 has 15 amino acids. The CDR3 sequence is CASWGRGTGGNEQYF. CDR3 coding DNA: TGTGCCAGTTGGGGCCGGGGGACAGGGGGCAACGAGCAGTACTTC.